This section outlines one T cell receptor beta chain sequence together with its context. This sample is drawn from a study of somatic mutations in cytotoxic T cells in rheumatoid arthritis. Trimming cost V 0 bases and J 2 bases; bases outside gene matches: 8. CDR1 and CDR2 from the germline V gene are SGHVS and FQNEAQ. This CDR3 is 17 amino acids long. TCRdb's table, derived via immunoSEQ multiplex PCR, lists solely in-frame clones and lacks some. The data contain fewer than 12,000 clones, around 75% of them singletons. The sequenced sample consisted of CD8+ T cells sorted from blood. The sequence was obtained from a man in his fifties or sixties in good health. The chain joins TRBV7-8 to TRBJ2-3; 7 bases line up with TRBD2. The CDR3 reads CASSLARLAGVTDTQYF. DNA for the CDR3: TGTGCCAGCAGCTTAGCGAGACTAGCAGGAGTCACAGATACGCAGTATTTT.